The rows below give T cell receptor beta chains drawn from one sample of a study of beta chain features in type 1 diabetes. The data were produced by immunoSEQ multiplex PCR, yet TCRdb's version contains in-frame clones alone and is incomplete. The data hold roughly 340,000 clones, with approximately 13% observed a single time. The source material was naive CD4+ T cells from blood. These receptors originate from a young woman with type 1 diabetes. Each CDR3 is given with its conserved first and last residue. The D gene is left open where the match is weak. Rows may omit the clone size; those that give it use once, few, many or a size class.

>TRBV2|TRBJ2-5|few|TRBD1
TGTGCCGGGGGGACAGGGGCAGAGACCCAGTACTTC
CAGGTGAETQYF
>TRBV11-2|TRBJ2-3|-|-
TGTGCCAGCAGCTTGGGCGGGGTTAGCACAGATACGCAGTATTTT
CASSLGGVSTDTQYF
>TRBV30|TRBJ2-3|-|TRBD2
TGTGCCTGGAGTGTAACCGGGAGGGCCTTAGCAGATACGCAGTATTTT
CAWSVTGRALADTQYF
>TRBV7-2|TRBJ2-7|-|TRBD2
TGTGCCAGCAGCTTAGATTTAGCGGGAGCCTACGAGCAGTACTTC
CASSLDLAGAYEQYF
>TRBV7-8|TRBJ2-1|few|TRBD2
TGTGCCAGCAGCTCAGTGGGACTAGCGCTTGAGCAGTTCTTC
CASSSVGLALEQFF
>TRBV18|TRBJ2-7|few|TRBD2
TGTGCCAGCTCACCAATCGAACTAGCGGGAGGGCCTAGCGAGCAGTACTTC
CASSPIELAGGPSEQYF
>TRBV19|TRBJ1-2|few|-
TGTGCCAGTAGTAATTCCAGGGCCTATGGCTACACCTTC
CASSNSRAYGYTF
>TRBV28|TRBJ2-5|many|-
TGTGCCAGCAGCCGGACAGTAACGAGGGAGACCCAGTACTTC
CASSRTVTRETQYF
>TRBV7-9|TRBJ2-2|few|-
TGTGCCAGCAGCCCACAGAGTTACACCGGGGAGCTGTTTTTT
CASSPQSYTGELFF
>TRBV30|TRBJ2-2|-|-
TGTGCCTCAAGGGGGTCCACCGGGGAGCTGTTTTTT
CASRGSTGELFF
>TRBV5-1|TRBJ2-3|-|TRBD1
TGCGCCAGCAGCTTAGGGGACAGCAGCACAGATACGCAGTATTTT
CASSLGDSSTDTQYF
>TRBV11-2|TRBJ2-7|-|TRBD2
TGTGCCAGCAACTCACTGGGGCGAGCGGGAGGTTACGAGCAGTACTTC
CASNSLGRAGGYEQYF
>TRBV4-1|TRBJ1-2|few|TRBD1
TGCGCCAGCAGCCAAGGACCCACAGGGGATAATGGCTACACCTTC
CASSQGPTGDNGYTF
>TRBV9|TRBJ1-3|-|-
TGTGCCAGCAGCGCAACCCAACAGGACCCCTCTGGAAACACCATATATTTT
CASSATQQDPSGNTIYF
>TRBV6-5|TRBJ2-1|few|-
TGTGCCAGCAGTTACGCGGGCTCCTACAATGAGCAGTTCTTC
CASSYAGSYNEQFF
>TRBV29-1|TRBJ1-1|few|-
TGCAGCGTTGCGGGCGGGGAGTTCTTGGTGAACACTGAAGCTTTCTTT
CSVAGGEFLVNTEAFF
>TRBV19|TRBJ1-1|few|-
TGTGCCAGTAGTTTCCGGACAGCTATGAACACTGAAGCTTTCTTT
CASSFRTAMNTEAFF
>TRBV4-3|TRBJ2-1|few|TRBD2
TGCGCCAGCAGCCACGAAGCATGGACTAGCGGGATAAATGAGCAGTTCTTC
CASSHEAWTSGINEQFF
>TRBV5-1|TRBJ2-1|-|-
TGCGCCTGCAGTCCCGAGGGCTATGAGCAGTTCTTC
CACSPEGYEQFF
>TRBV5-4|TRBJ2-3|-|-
TGTGCCAGCAGCTTGGGCCGGGATACGCAGTATTTT
CASSLGRDTQYF
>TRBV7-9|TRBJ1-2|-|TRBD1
TGTGCCAGCAGCTTGGCAGGGGGGAACAACTATGGCTACACCTTC
CASSLAGGNNYGYTF
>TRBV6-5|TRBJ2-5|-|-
TGTGCCAGCAGTTACTCTACAGGGATCCAAGAGACCCAGTACTTC
CASSYSTGIQETQYF
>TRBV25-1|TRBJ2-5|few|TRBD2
TGTGCCAGCAGTGAACTAGGTAGCGGGAGGAGGGAGACCCAGTACTTC
CASSELGSGRRETQYF
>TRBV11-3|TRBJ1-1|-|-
TGTGCCAGCAGCTTAGAAAGGTCCGGCAGGGGAAAGGCTGAAGCTTTCTTT
CASSLERSGRGKAEAFF
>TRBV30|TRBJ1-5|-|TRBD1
TGTGCCTGGAGTCCCGGGACAGCCAATCAGCCCCAGCATTTT
CAWSPGTANQPQHF
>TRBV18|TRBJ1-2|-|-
TGTGCCAGCTCACCAGCCCGCGATCACTATGGCTACACCTTC
CASSPARDHYGYTF
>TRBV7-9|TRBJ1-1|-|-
TGTGCCAGCAGCCCGAATACAGATAACACTGAAGCTTTCTTT
CASSPNTDNTEAFF
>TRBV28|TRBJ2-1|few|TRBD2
TGTGCCAGCGGGGATGGCGGGAGTAATGAGCAGTTCTTC
CASGDGGSNEQFF
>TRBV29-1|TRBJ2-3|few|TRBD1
TGCAGCGTTTTCCCCCGGGACAGCCTCACAGATACGCAGTATTTT
CSVFPRDSLTDTQYF
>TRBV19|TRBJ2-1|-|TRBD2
TGTGCCAGTAGTCTCAGGACTAGCGGGAGAACGTTCTACAATGAGCAGTTCTTC
CASSLRTSGRTFYNEQFF
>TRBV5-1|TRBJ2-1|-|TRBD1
TGCGCCAGCAGCACGGGACAGGGGCAGTACAATGAGCAGTTCTTC
CASSTGQGQYNEQFF
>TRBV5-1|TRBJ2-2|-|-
TGCGCCAGCAGCTTCCCGGAGGGCAGGACCGACACCGGGGAGCTGTTTTTT
CASSFPEGRTDTGELFF
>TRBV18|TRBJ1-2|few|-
TGTGCCAGCTCACCACCTACAGCAAATGGCTACACCTTC
CASSPPTANGYTF
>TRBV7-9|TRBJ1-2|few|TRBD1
TGTGCCAGCAGCCCCCCAGGGGGACGCTATGGCTACACCTTC
CASSPPGGRYGYTF
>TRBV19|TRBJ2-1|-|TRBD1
TGTGCCAGCAGGATAGGGACAGACTCCTACAATGAGCAGTTCTTC
CASRIGTDSYNEQFF
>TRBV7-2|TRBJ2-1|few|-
TGTGCCAGCAGGGACAGAAGCTCCTACAATGAGCAGTTCTTC
CASRDRSSYNEQFF